Listed below are T cell receptor beta chains from one sample, sequenced in a study of human T cells and chemical hapten exposure. TCRdb re-derived calls from the RACE reads in MiXCR, one entry per CDR3 protein. This table holds about 73,000 distinct CDR3 sequences, over 6.5% found once. The sequenced sample was whole blood, obtained in connection with sensitization to the hapten diphenylcyclopropenone (DPC). The origin of the receptors is a woman aged 45-65 years with alopecia areata. Some clones in this sample may be carry-over from other donors' samples. The conserved cysteine and the conserved F or W are not part of the CDR3 here. D genes are given only for firm matches.

13	-	TRBJ1-5	TRBV18	ASSPDGRGYQPQH
13	-	TRBJ1-5	TRBV6-6	ASSYSEGNNQPQH
14	-	TRBJ2-7	TRBV7-2	ASSLSSRGASYEQY
12	-	TRBJ1-6	TRBV6-5	ASSTRKDNSPLH
9	-	TRBJ2-5	TRBV5-1	ASSSQETQY
14	TRBD1	TRBJ2-7	TRBV3-1	ASSQLLGQGVHEQY
10	-	TRBJ2-5	TRBV18	ASSPASETQY
12	TRBD2	TRBJ2-7	TRBV4-2	ASSQNRLASEQY
14	TRBD2	TRBJ2-3	TRBV27	ASSSWTSGRADTQY
11	TRBD1	TRBJ1-5	TRBV6-2/TRBV6-3	ASGLTGGQPQH
10	TRBD1	TRBJ1-2	TRBV18	ASSPGTAGYT
12	-	TRBJ2-1	TRBV2	ASLPGPPYNEQF
12	TRBD1	TRBJ2-2	TRBV12-3/TRBV12-4	ASSRGQGTGELF
10	-	TRBJ1-4	TRBV29-1	SVAWTDEKLF
14	-	TRBJ2-1	TRBV24-1	ATSDPTGPPRNEQF
13	-	TRBJ2-3	TRBV5-6	ASSLAGDITDTQY
14	TRBD1	TRBJ1-1	TRBV5-6	ASSIGQDYMNTEAF
12	-	TRBJ1-6	TRBV2	ASSVGQGHSPLH
14	TRBD2	TRBJ2-3	TRBV9	ASSAGLAGGPDTQY
12	-	TRBJ2-2	TRBV5-1	ASSLSSPPRELF
13	TRBD2	TRBJ2-1	TRBV6-5	ASSGLAGAYNEQF
16	-	TRBJ2-6	TRBV5-1	ASSSTGTSSSGANVLT
11	-	TRBJ2-7	TRBV12-3/TRBV12-4	ASRVQGLGEQY
13	TRBD1	TRBJ1-4	TRBV9	ASSVALGQDEKLF
13	-	TRBJ1-5	TRBV6-1	ASHPRGQGNQPQH
11	TRBD2	TRBJ2-3	TRBV6-6	ASRGGVTDTQY
11	-	TRBJ2-7	TRBV15	ATSRDLNYEQY
14	TRBD2	TRBJ2-3	TRBV7-8	ASSLVAGGFTDTQY
14	-	TRBJ1-3	TRBV6-5	ASSPSGRITGNTIY
11	-	TRBJ2-3	TRBV29-1	SVEEGGPDTQY
13	TRBD2	TRBJ2-2	TRBV27	ASTLKTSGAGELF
11	TRBD2	TRBJ2-1	TRBV11-3	ASSRGTNNEQF
12	TRBD1	TRBJ2-1	TRBV19	ASIKDRVDNEQF
9	-	TRBJ1-1	TRBV5-5	ASSEGAEAF
14	TRBD2	TRBJ2-3	TRBV9	ASSAAAGEASDTQY
12	TRBD2	TRBJ2-7	TRBV6-5	ASRKGGNNYEQY
11	-	TRBJ2-7	TRBV9	ASSPGHGYEQY
10	-	TRBJ2-3	TRBV11-2	ASSPESYTQY
13	-	TRBJ1-1	TRBV18	ASSPFQAGRAEAF
14	TRBD1	TRBJ2-3	TRBV6-5	ASSYATDRGLDTQY
13	TRBD2	TRBJ2-1	TRBV5-1	ASSPAGGNNKEQF
12	TRBD2	TRBJ2-1	TRBV20-1	SARVAGGPWEQF
9	-	TRBJ1-2	TRBV2	ASRGIESFT
13	-	TRBJ2-5	TRBV20-1	SARDVYGEQETQY
14	TRBD2	TRBJ2-5	TRBV7-2	ASSPGLAVQRETQY